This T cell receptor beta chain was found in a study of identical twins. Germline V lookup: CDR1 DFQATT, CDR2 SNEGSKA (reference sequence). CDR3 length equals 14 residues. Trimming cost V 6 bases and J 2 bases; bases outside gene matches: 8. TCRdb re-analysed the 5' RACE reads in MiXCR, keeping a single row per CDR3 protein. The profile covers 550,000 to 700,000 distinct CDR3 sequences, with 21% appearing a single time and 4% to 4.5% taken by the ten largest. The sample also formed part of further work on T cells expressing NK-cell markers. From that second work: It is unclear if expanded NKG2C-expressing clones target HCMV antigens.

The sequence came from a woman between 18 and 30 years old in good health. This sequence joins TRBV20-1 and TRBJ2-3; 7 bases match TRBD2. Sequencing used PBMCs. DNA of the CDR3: TGCAGTGCGGGTAGCGGGCCTCCCACAGATACGCAGTATTTT. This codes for CSAGSGPPTDTQYF.